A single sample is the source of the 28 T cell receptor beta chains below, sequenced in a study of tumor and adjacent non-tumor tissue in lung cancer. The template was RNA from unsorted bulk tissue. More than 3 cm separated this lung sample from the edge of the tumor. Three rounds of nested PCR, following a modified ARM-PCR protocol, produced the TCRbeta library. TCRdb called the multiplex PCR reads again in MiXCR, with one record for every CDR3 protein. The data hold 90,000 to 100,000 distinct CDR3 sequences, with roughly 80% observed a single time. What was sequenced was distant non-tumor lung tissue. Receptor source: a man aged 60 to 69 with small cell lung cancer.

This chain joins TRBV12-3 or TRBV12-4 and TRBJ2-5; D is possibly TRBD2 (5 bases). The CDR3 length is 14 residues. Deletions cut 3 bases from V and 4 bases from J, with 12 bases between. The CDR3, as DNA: TGTGCCAGCAGTTTCTCAAGCGGCCTAGAGACCCAGTACTTC. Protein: CASSFSSGLETQYF.

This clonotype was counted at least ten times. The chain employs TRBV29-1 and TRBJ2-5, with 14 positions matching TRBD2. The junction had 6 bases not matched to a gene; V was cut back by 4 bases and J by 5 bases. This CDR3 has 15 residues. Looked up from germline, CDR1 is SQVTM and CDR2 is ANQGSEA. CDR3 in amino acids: CSVAGLAGVAETQYF. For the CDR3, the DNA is TGCAGCGTTGCGGGACTAGCGGGAGTAGCGGAGACCCAGTACTTC.

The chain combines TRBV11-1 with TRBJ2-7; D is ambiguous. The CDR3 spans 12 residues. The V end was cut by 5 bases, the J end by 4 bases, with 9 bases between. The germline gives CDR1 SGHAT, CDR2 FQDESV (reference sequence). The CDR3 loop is CASSIYGYEQYV. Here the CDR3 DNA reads TGTGCCAGCAGCATATATGGTTACGAGCAGTACGTC.

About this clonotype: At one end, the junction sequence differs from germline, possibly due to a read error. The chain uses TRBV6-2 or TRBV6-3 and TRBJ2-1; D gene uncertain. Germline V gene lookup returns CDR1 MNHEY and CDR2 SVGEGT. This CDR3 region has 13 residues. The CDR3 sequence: CASSTSPINEQFF. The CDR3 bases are TGTGCAAGCAGTACCAGTCCTATCAATGAGCAGTTCTTC.

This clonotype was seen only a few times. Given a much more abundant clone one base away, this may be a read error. The CDR3 protein is CVWRGSGNTEAFF. CDR3 DNA sequence: TGTGTCTGGAGGGGGTCGGGGAACACTGAAGCTTTCTTT. The chain employs TRBV30 and TRBJ1-1, with a weak D call TRBD1 (6 bases). The CDR3 spans 13 residues. CDR1 is GTSNPN, CDR2 SVGIG, per germline (reference sequence).

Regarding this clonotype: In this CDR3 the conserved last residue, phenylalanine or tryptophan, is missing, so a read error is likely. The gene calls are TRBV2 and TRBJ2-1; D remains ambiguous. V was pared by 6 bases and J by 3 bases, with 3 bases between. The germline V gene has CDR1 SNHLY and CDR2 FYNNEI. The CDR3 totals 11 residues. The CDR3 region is CASRDYNEQFY. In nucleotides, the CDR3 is TGTGCCAGCAGGGACTACAATGAGCAGTTCTAC.

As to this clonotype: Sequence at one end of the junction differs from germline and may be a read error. The CDR3 spells CASSLVFPFMVF. The CDR3 bases are TGTGCCAGCAGCTTAGTGTTTCCCTTCATGGTCTTC. The V gene is TRBV11-2, the J gene TRBJ2-1; D is uncertain. This CDR3 has 12 amino acids. Germline V CDR1 and CDR2: SGHAT, FQNNGV.

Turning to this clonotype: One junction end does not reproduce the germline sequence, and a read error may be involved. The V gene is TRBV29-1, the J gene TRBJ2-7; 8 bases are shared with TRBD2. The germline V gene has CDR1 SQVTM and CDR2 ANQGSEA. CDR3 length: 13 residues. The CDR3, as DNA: TGCATCGTTAGGTCGGGGGGGACCTACGAGCAGTACTTC. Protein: CIVRSGGTYEQYF.

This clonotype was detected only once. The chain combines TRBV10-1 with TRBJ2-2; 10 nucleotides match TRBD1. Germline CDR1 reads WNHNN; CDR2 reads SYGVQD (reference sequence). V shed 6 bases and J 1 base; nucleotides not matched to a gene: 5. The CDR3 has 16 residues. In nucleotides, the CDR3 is TGCGCCAGCAGCTCATGGGACAGGGGGAACACCGGGGAGCTGTTTTTT. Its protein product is CASSSWDRGNTGELFF.

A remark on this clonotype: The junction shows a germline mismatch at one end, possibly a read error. The CDR3 DNA sequence: TGTGCCAGCAGTGCCACCGACAGGATGGTAACTGAGGCTTTCTTT. Its protein product is CASSATDRMVTEAFF. The V gene is TRBV6-5, the J gene TRBJ1-1; tentatively, D is TRBD1 (6 bases). This CDR3 spans 15 amino acids. CDR1 and CDR2 (germline): MNHEY, SVGAGI.

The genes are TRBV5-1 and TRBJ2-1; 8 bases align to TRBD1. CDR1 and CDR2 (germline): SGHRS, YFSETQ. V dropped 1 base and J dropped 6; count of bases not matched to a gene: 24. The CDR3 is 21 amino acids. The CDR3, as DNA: TGCGCCAGCAGCTTGATGGGACAGGCTATATCTGGCGGAGGCGGAGGCAATGAGCAGTTCTTC. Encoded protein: CASSLMGQAISGGGGGNEQFF.

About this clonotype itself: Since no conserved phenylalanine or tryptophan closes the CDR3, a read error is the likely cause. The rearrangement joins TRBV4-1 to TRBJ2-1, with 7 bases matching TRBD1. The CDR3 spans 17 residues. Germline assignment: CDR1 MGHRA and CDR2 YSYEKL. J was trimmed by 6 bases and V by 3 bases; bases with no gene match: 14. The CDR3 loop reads CASSQPVAGGSSNEQFL. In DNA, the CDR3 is TGCGCCAGCAGCCAGCCAGTAGCAGGGGGATCTTCCAATGAGCAGTTCCTC.

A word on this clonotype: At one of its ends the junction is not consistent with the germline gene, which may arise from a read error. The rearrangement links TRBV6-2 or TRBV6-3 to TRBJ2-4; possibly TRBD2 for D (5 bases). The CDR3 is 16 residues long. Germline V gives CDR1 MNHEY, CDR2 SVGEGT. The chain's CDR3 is CASSCRTDLAKDIQYF. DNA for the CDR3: TGTGCCAGTAGCTGTCGGACTGACCTAGCCAAAGACATTCAGTACTTC.

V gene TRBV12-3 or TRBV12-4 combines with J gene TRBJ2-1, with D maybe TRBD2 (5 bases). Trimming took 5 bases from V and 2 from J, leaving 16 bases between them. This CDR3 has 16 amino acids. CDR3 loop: CASSPLLARAYNEQFF. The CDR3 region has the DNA TGTGCCAGCAGTCCCCTTCTAGCAAGGGCCTACAATGAGCAGTTCTTC.

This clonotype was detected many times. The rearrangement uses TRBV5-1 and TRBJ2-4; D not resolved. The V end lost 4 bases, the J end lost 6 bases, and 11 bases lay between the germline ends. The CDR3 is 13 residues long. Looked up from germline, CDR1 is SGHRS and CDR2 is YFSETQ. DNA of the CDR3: TGCGCCAGCAGCCAGGAGCCTGGAAACATTCAGTACTTC. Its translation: CASSQEPGNIQYF.

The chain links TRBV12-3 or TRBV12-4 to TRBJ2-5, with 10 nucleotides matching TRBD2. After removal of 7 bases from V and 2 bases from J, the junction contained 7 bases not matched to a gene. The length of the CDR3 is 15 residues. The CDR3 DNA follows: TGTGCCAGCAATACCTATAGCGGGGGGCAAGAGACCCAGTACTTC. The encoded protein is CASNTYSGGQETQYF.

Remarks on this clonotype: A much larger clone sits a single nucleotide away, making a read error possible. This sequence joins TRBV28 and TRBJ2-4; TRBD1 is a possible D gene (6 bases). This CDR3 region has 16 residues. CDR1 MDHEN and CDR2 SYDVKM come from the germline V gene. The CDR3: CAGSRTGTLAKNIQYF. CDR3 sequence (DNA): TGTGCCGGCAGCAGAACAGGGACGCTAGCCAAAAACATTCAGTACTTC.

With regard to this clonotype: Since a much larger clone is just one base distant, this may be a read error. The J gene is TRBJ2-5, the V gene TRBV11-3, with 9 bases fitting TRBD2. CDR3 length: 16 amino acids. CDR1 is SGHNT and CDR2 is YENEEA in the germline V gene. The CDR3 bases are TGTGCCAGTAGCTGGACCGCGGCGGGAGGGTTCGAGACCCAGTACTTC. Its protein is CASSWTAAGGFETQYF.

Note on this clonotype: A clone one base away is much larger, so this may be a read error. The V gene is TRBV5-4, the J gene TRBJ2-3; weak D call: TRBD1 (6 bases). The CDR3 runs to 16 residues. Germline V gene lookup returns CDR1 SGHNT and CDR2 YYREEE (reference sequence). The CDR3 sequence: CASSPDAGVVADTRYF. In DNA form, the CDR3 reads TGTGCCAGCAGCCCCGACGCAGGGGTCGTGGCAGATACGCGGTATTTT.

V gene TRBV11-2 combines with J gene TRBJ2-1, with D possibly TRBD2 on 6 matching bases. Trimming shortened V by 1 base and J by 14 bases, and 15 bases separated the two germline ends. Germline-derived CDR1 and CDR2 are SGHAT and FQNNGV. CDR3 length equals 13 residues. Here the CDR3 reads CASSLGEAGLKFF. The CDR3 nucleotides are TGTGCCAGCAGCTTAGGGGAGGCGGGCCTAAAGTTCTTC.

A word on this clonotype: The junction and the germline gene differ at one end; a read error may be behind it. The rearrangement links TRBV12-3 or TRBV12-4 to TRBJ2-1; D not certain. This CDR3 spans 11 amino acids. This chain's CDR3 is CTSSVYNEQFF. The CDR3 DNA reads TGTACCAGTAGTGTCTACAATGAGCAGTTCTTC.

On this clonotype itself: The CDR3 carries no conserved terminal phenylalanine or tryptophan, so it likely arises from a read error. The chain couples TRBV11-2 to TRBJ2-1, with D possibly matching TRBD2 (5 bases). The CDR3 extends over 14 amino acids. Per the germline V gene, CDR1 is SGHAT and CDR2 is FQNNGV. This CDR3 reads CVSEKRQCDNEQFY. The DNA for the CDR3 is TGTGTCAGCGAGAAGCGGCAGTGCGACAATGAGCAGTTCTAC.

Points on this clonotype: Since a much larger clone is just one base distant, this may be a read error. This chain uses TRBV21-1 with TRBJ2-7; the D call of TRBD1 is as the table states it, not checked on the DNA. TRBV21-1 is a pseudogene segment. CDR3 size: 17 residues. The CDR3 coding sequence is TGTGCCAGCAGCTTACCGGGACAGGGGGGGCCCAACTACGTGCAGTACGTC. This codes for CASSLPGQGGPNYVQYV.

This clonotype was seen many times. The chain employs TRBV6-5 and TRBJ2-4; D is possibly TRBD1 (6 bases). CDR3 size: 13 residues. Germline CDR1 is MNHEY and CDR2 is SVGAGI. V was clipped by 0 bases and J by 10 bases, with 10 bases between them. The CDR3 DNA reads TGTGCCAGCAGTTACTCTCCAGGGGTTATTCAGTACTTC. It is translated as CASSYSPGVIQYF.

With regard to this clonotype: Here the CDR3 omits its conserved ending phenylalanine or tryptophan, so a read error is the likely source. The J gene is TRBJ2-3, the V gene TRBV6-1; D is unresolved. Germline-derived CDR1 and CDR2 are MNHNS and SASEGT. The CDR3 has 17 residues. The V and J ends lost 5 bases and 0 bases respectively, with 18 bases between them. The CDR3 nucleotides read TGTGCCAGCAGTCATCAACAGTTTGTGATTAGCACAGATACGCAGTATCTT. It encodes CASSHQQFVISTDTQYL.

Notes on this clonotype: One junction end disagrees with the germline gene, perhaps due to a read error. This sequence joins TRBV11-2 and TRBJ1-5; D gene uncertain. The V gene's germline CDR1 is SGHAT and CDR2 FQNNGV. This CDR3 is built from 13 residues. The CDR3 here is CASSLDMGQPQHF. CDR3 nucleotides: TGTGCCAGCAGTTTAGACATGGGCCAGCCCCAGCATTTT.

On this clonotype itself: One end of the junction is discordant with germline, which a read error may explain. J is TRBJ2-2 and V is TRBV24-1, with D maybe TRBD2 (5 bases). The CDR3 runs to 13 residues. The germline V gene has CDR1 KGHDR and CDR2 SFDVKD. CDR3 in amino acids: CATFYGNTGELFF. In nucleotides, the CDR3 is TGTGCCACCTTTTACGGAAACACCGGGGAGCTATTTTTT.

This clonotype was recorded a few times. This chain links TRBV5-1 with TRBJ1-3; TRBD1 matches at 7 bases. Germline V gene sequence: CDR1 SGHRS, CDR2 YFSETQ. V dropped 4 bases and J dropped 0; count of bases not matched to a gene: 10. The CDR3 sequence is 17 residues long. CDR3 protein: CASSPRDSPYSGNTIYF. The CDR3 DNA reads TGCGCCAGCAGCCCTCGGGACAGCCCCTACTCTGGAAACACCATATATTTT.